Sequencing of this TCR beta chain was carried out in a study of blood T cells in healthy people across ages. This CDR3 region has 17 residues. In germline, CDR1 is DFQATT, CDR2 SNEGSKA (reference sequence). Unmatched junction bases numbered 18, after V lost 5 bases and J lost 2 bases. Then a second PCR, running roughly 7 to 11 cycles, was carried out with a sample-barcoded 5' primer and a J-beta primer mix. TCRdb called the 5' RACE reads again in MiXCR, with one record for every CDR3 protein. In the table there are 660,000 or so distinct CDR3 sequences, roughly 50% of which are singletons. Sequenced: blood. The TCR originated in a man aged 55 to 69 in good health. The chain recombines TRBV20-1 with TRBJ2-7; the match to TRBD1 covers 7 bases. The CDR3 region is CSALPLADRAKAYEQYF. CDR3 in DNA: TGCAGTGCTCTCCCCCTCGCCGACAGGGCCAAGGCCTACGAGCAGTACTTC.